The sequence of this T cell receptor beta chain was determined in a study of graft-versus-host responses after intestinal transplantation. About the research overall: The recipients all started with anti-thymocyte globulin induction and then took tacrolimus and steroids for 3 to 4 years. Study-wide results and caveats: Elevated graft-versus-host to host-versus-graft clonal ratios in allografts were recorded for patients with graft-donor T cell macrochimerism.

In regard to this clone: Its specificity is not known.

CDR1 MNHNS and CDR2 SASEGT come from the germline V gene. The CDR3 is 17 residues long. The ends lost 1 base at V and 2 bases at J; junction bases unmatched: 4. Libraries were prepared by immunoSEQ multiplex PCR; TCRdb keeps only in-frame clonotypes and omits some of them. This table holds about 97,000 clones, about nine tenths found once. This specimen consisted of unstimulated CD4+ T cells sorted from spleen or lymph node cells, obtained before transplant. The rearrangement joins TRBV6-1 to TRBJ2-3, with TRBD2 identical over 12 bases. The sequence came from a human donor who was the organ donor for an intestinal transplant. CDR3 in amino acids: CASSEVGLAGHTDTQYF. The CDR3 region has the DNA TGTGCCAGCAGTGAAGTGGGACTAGCGGGCCACACAGATACGCAGTATTTT.